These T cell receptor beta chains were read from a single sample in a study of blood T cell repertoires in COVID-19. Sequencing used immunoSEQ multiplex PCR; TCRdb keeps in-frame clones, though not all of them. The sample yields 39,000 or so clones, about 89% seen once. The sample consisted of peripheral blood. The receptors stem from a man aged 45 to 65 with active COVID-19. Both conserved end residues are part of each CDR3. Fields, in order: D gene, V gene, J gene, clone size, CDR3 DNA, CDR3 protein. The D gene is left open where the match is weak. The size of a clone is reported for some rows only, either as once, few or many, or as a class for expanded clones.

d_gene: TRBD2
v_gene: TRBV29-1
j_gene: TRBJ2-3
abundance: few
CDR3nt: TGCAGCGTTGGGCCGACTAGCGGGGGCACAGATACGCAGTATTTT
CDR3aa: CSVGPTSGGTDTQYF

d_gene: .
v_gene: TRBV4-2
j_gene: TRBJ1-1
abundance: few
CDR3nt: TGTGCCAGCAGCTCGACAGGAATCACTGAAGCTTTCTTT
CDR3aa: CASSSTGITEAFF

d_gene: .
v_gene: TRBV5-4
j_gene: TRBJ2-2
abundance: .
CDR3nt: TGTGCCAGCAGCTTGGGGGCCGGGGTCACCGGGGAGCTGTTTTTT
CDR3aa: CASSLGAGVTGELFF

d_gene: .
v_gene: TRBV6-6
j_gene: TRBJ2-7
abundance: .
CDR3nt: TGTGCCAGCAGTTACTCGGCTGGCTACGAGCAGTACTTC
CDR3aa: CASSYSAGYEQYF

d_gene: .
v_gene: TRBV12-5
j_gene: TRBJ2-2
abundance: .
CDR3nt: TGTGCTAGTGGTTTGCTAGGGGACACCGGGGAGCTGTTTTTT
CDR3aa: CASGLLGDTGELFF

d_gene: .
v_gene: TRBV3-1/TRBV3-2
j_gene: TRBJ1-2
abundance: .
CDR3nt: TGTGCCAGCAGCCAAGATCCCAGGACATACTATGGCTACACCTTC
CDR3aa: CASSQDPRTYYGYTF

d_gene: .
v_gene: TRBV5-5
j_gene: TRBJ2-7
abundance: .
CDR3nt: TGTGCCAGCAGCTTGCTAGGTATCAGCAACTACGAGCAGTACTTC
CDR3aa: CASSLLGISNYEQYF

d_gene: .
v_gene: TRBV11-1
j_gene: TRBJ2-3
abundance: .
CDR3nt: TGTGCCAGCAGCCCTCGACTACCAGATACGCAGTATTTT
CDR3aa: CASSPRLPDTQYF

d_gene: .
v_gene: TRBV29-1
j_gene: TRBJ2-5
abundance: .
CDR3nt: TGCAGCGTTGCCAGGGAAGGGGAGACCCAGTACTTC
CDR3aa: CSVAREGETQYF

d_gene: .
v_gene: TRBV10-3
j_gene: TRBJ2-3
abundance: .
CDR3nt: TGTGCCATCAGTGAGTCGCTAGAACACACAGATACGCAGTATTTT
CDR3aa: CAISESLEHTDTQYF

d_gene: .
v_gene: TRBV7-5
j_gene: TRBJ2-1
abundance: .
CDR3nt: TGTGCCAGAAGCCCTCCGGGACAGGGGCCCTACAATGAGCAGTTCTTC
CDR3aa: CARSPPGQGPYNEQFF

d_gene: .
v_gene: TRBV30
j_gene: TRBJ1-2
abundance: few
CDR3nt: TGTGCCTGGAGGGACAGCCCTAACTATGGCTACACCTTC
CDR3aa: CAWRDSPNYGYTF